The T cell receptor (beta chain) described here comes from a study of blood T cells in healthy people across ages. The germline V gene has CDR1 SNHLY and CDR2 FYNNEI. CDR3 length equals 15 residues. In this sample, this clonotype turned up many times. With a J-beta primer mix and a sample-barcoded 5' primer, a second PCR ran about 7 to 12 cycles. TCRdb used MiXCR to reprocess the 5' RACE reads, holding one entry per CDR3 protein. Of fewer than 1,000,000 distinct CDR3 sequences listed, under 55% are singletons. The material sequenced was blood. The chain combines TRBV2 with TRBJ2-5; 9 nucleotides line up with TRBD1. TRBJ2-7 matches the DNA end more closely, so the J call is doubtful. This clonotype originated in a man aged 55 to 70 in good health. CDR3 nucleotides: TGTGCCGGAGGGTTTGGAGGGACAGGGAGCAACGAGCAGTACTTC. Its protein is CAGGFGGTGSNEQYF.